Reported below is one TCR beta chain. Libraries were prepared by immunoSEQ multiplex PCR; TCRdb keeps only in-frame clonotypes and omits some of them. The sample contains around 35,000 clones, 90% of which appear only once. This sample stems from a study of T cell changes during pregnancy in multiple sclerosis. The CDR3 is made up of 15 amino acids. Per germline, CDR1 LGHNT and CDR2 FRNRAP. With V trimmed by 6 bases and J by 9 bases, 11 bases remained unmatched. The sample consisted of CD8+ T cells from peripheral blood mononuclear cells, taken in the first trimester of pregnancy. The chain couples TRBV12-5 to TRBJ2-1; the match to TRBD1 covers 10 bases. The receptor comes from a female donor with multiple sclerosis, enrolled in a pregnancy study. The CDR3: CASGPDRGRPGEQFF. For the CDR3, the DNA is TGTGCTAGTGGCCCGGACAGGGGGAGGCCCGGTGAGCAGTTCTTC.